Listed below are T cell receptor beta chains from one sample, sequenced in a study of early T cells in non-severe SARS-CoV-2 infection. Each CDR3 protein gets one entry after TCRdb re-called the 5' RACE reads with MiXCR. Of tens of thousands of distinct CDR3 sequences detected, about 11% appear once; the ten largest clones hold over 1%. The source material was whole blood, sampled at baseline. These receptors all stem from an adult who was a healthcare worker with PCR-confirmed SARS-CoV-2 infection or an uninfected control (not recorded which). The donor label of this sample is uncertain. The CDR3 runs from the conserved cysteine through the conserved F or W. The D gene is left open where the match is weak. Clone sizes are given selectively: once, few, many, or a class where the clone is expanded.

D gene: .
clone size: few
J gene: TRBJ2-5
V gene: TRBV10-3
CDR3 protein: CAISDGAQETQYF
CDR3 DNA: TGTGCCATCAGTGATGGGGCCCAAGAGACCCAGTACTTC

D gene: TRBD1
clone size: many
J gene: TRBJ1-3
V gene: TRBV12-3/TRBV12-4
CDR3 protein: CASSSGGSGNTIYF
CDR3 DNA: TGTGCCAGCAGCTCAGGGGGATCCGGAAACACCATATATTTT

D gene: .
clone size: few
J gene: TRBJ2-6
V gene: TRBV24-1
CDR3 protein: CATSDYQNSGANVLTF
CDR3 DNA: TGTGCCACCAGTGATTACCAGAACTCTGGGGCCAACGTCCTGACTTTC

D gene: .
clone size: few
J gene: TRBJ2-1
V gene: TRBV4-1
CDR3 protein: CASSHIRNEQFF
CDR3 DNA: TGCGCCAGCAGCCACATCCGCAATGAGCAGTTCTTC

D gene: TRBD2
clone size: .
J gene: TRBJ2-2
V gene: TRBV7-2
CDR3 protein: CASSLGLRGGLKAGELFF
CDR3 DNA: TGTGCCAGCAGCTTAGGGTTGCGGGGGGGCCTTAAGGCCGGGGAGCTGTTTTTT

D gene: TRBD1
clone size: many
J gene: TRBJ1-1
V gene: TRBV5-1
CDR3 protein: CASSEAGTGGEEAFF
CDR3 DNA: TGCGCCAGCAGCGAGGCCGGGACAGGGGGTGAAGAAGCTTTCTTT

D gene: .
clone size: few
J gene: TRBJ2-5
V gene: TRBV20-1
CDR3 protein: CSAPRGPQLYF
CDR3 DNA: TGCAGTGCCCCTCGAGGGCCCCAACTGTACTTC

D gene: .
clone size: few
J gene: TRBJ1-6
V gene: TRBV7-3
CDR3 protein: CASSRQGNSPLHF
CDR3 DNA: TGTGCCAGCAGCCGTCAGGGGAATTCACCCCTCCACTTT

D gene: .
clone size: many
J gene: TRBJ2-2
V gene: TRBV29-1
CDR3 protein: CSVIGAGTGELFF
CDR3 DNA: TGCAGCGTTATAGGGGCTGGCACCGGGGAGCTGTTTTTT

D gene: TRBD1
clone size: few
J gene: TRBJ1-6
V gene: TRBV12-3/TRBV12-4
CDR3 protein: CASSPRGQGNSPLHF
CDR3 DNA: TGTGCCAGCAGTCCCCGGGGACAGGGGAATTCACCCCTCCACTTT

D gene: TRBD2
clone size: many
J gene: TRBJ2-2
V gene: TRBV12-3/TRBV12-4
CDR3 protein: CASSSGRGATGELFF
CDR3 DNA: TGTGCCAGCAGTTCTGGGCGGGGGGCCACCGGGGAGCTGTTTTTT

D gene: .
clone size: few
J gene: TRBJ2-1
V gene: TRBV20-1
CDR3 protein: CSARTGGGEENEQFF
CDR3 DNA: TGCAGTGCTAGAACTGGGGGGGGCGAGGAGAATGAGCAGTTCTTC

D gene: .
clone size: many
J gene: TRBJ2-2
V gene: TRBV18
CDR3 protein: CASSPTRLTNTGELFF
CDR3 DNA: TGTGCCAGCTCACCAACGAGGTTGACGAACACCGGGGAGCTGTTTTTT

D gene: .
clone size: .
J gene: TRBJ2-2
V gene: TRBV11-2
CDR3 protein: CASRMIGTRPGELFF
CDR3 DNA: TGTGCCAGCAGGATGATAGGAACCCGGCCCGGGGAGCTGTTTTTT

D gene: .
clone size: .
J gene: TRBJ1-1
V gene: TRBV11-2
CDR3 protein: CASSPHGTPLEAFF
CDR3 DNA: TGTGCCAGCAGCCCCCACGGGACACCACTCGAAGCTTTCTTT

D gene: TRBD1
clone size: few
J gene: TRBJ1-4
V gene: TRBV29-1
CDR3 protein: CSVDLRGQGGEKLFF
CDR3 DNA: TGCAGCGTTGACCTTAGGGGACAGGGGGGCGAAAAACTGTTTTTT

D gene: TRBD2
clone size: .
J gene: TRBJ2-3
V gene: TRBV12-3/TRBV12-4
CDR3 protein: CASSPKRGSTDTQYF
CDR3 DNA: TGTGCCAGCAGTCCAAAGCGGGGGTCCACAGATACGCAGTATTTT

D gene: .
clone size: .
J gene: TRBJ2-1
V gene: TRBV6-2/TRBV6-3
CDR3 protein: CASSWNNEQFF
CDR3 DNA: TGTGCCAGCAGTTGGAACAATGAGCAGTTCTTC

D gene: TRBD2
clone size: few
J gene: TRBJ2-3
V gene: TRBV29-1
CDR3 protein: CSVLKRGYTSTDTQYF
CDR3 DNA: TGCAGCGTTCTTAAGCGGGGGTATACTAGCACAGATACGCAGTATTTT

D gene: .
clone size: .
J gene: TRBJ1-1
V gene: TRBV12-3/TRBV12-4
CDR3 protein: CASSLGRGSVGVNTEAFF
CDR3 DNA: TGTGCCAGCAGTTTAGGGAGGGGTTCCGTGGGGGTGAACACTGAAGCTTTCTTT

D gene: .
clone size: many
J gene: TRBJ1-2
V gene: TRBV5-1
CDR3 protein: CASSTSAGREGYTF
CDR3 DNA: TGCGCCAGCAGCACCAGTGCGGGCCGAGAAGGCTACACCTTC

D gene: .
clone size: .
J gene: TRBJ2-1
V gene: TRBV7-2
CDR3 protein: CASRKNRETYNEQFF
CDR3 DNA: TGTGCCAGCAGGAAAAACCGGGAAACCTACAATGAGCAGTTCTTC

D gene: .
clone size: many
J gene: TRBJ1-5
V gene: TRBV20-1
CDR3 protein: CSARHSNQPQHF
CDR3 DNA: TGCAGTGCTAGGCACAGCAATCAGCCCCAGCATTTT

D gene: .
clone size: .
J gene: TRBJ2-3
V gene: TRBV29-1
CDR3 protein: CSERGTGRDTQYF
CDR3 DNA: TGCAGCGAAAGGGGGACTGGCAGAGATACGCAGTATTTT

D gene: .
clone size: many
J gene: TRBJ2-5
V gene: TRBV5-6
CDR3 protein: CASSFQGIQETQYF
CDR3 DNA: TGTGCCAGCAGCTTCCAGGGGATCCAGGAGACCCAGTACTTC

D gene: TRBD1
clone size: few
J gene: TRBJ2-1
V gene: TRBV20-1
CDR3 protein: CSAEPGQGRNEQFF
CDR3 DNA: TGCAGTGCAGAACCGGGACAGGGAAGGAATGAGCAGTTCTTC

D gene: .
clone size: .
J gene: TRBJ1-4
V gene: TRBV27
CDR3 protein: CASRNNEKLFF
CDR3 DNA: TGTGCCAGCAGAAACAATGAAAAACTGTTTTTT

D gene: TRBD2
clone size: .
J gene: TRBJ2-3
V gene: TRBV3-1
CDR3 protein: CASSQDLAGTSTDTQYF
CDR3 DNA: TGTGCCAGCAGCCAAGATCTAGCGGGGACTAGCACAGATACGCAGTATTTT

D gene: .
clone size: few
J gene: TRBJ1-2
V gene: TRBV27
CDR3 protein: CASSPITANYGYTF
CDR3 DNA: TGTGCCAGCAGTCCCATTACAGCGAACTATGGCTACACCTTC

D gene: .
clone size: few
J gene: TRBJ1-1
V gene: TRBV12-3/TRBV12-4
CDR3 protein: CASSSTVNTEAFF
CDR3 DNA: TGTGCCAGCAGTTCGACAGTGAACACTGAAGCTTTCTTT

D gene: .
clone size: .
J gene: TRBJ1-2
V gene: TRBV24-1
CDR3 protein: CATSDTNGFGGYTF
CDR3 DNA: TGTGCCACCAGTGATACTAACGGATTTGGTGGCTACACCTTC

D gene: TRBD2
clone size: .
J gene: TRBJ2-3
V gene: TRBV7-2
CDR3 protein: CASSLSPGLAGGLGRTDTQYF
CDR3 DNA: TGTGCCAGCAGCTTGTCACCGGGACTAGCGGGGGGGCTCGGACGCACAGATACGCAGTATTTT

D gene: TRBD2
clone size: many
J gene: TRBJ2-2
V gene: TRBV7-3
CDR3 protein: CASSQTSAHTGELFF
CDR3 DNA: TGTGCCAGCAGCCAGACTAGCGCCCACACCGGGGAGCTGTTTTTT

D gene: .
clone size: .
J gene: TRBJ1-1
V gene: TRBV7-8
CDR3 protein: CASSSPGAMNTEAFF
CDR3 DNA: TGTGCCAGCAGCTCCCCAGGGGCCATGAACACTGAAGCTTTCTTT

D gene: TRBD1
clone size: .
J gene: TRBJ2-1
V gene: TRBV24-1
CDR3 protein: CATSDPGGHHNEQFF
CDR3 DNA: TGTGCCACCAGTGACCCAGGGGGCCATCACAATGAGCAGTTCTTC

D gene: TRBD2
clone size: .
J gene: TRBJ2-1
V gene: TRBV20-1
CDR3 protein: CSALPGLVSEQFF
CDR3 DNA: TGCAGTGCTCTGCCGGGACTAGTGTCGGAGCAGTTCTTC

D gene: .
clone size: many
J gene: TRBJ2-2
V gene: TRBV14
CDR3 protein: CASSQAISGVGELFF
CDR3 DNA: TGTGCCAGCAGCCAAGCAATCTCGGGAGTCGGGGAGCTGTTTTTT

D gene: .
clone size: .
J gene: TRBJ1-2
V gene: TRBV5-4
CDR3 protein: CASSPPYLYGGYTF
CDR3 DNA: TGTGCCAGCAGCCCGCCGTATCTCTATGGAGGCTACACCTTC

D gene: .
clone size: .
J gene: TRBJ2-1
V gene: TRBV9
CDR3 protein: CASSPTPSIEFF
CDR3 DNA: TGTGCCAGCAGCCCCACCCCCTCAATCGAGTTCTTC

D gene: TRBD1
clone size: .
J gene: TRBJ1-5
V gene: TRBV18
CDR3 protein: CASSPTGQAGNQPQHF
CDR3 DNA: TGTGCCAGCTCACCGACGGGACAGGCCGGCAATCAGCCCCAGCATTTT

D gene: .
clone size: .
J gene: TRBJ1-2
V gene: TRBV15
CDR3 protein: CATSRDPRENYGYTF
CDR3 DNA: TGTGCCACCAGCAGAGATCCCCGGGAGAACTATGGCTACACCTTC

D gene: .
clone size: few
J gene: TRBJ1-1
V gene: TRBV6-6
CDR3 protein: CAGKRAVLSAEAFF
CDR3 DNA: TGTGCCGGCAAAAGGGCCGTTTTATCTGCTGAAGCTTTCTTT

D gene: TRBD1
clone size: few
J gene: TRBJ1-5
V gene: TRBV12-3/TRBV12-4
CDR3 protein: CASSPSGGSSNQPQHF
CDR3 DNA: TGTGCCAGCAGTCCATCAGGGGGCTCTAGCAATCAGCCCCAGCATTTT

D gene: .
clone size: few
J gene: TRBJ2-1
V gene: TRBV30
CDR3 protein: CAWTQLRGEQFF
CDR3 DNA: TGTGCCTGGACCCAGCTCAGGGGTGAGCAGTTCTTC

D gene: TRBD1
clone size: .
J gene: TRBJ1-1
V gene: TRBV7-9
CDR3 protein: CASSSRLRDRDEAFF
CDR3 DNA: TGTGCCAGCAGCTCTCGACTCCGGGACAGAGATGAAGCTTTCTTT

D gene: TRBD1
clone size: many
J gene: TRBJ2-1
V gene: TRBV5-8
CDR3 protein: CASSFRLTGAHNEQFF
CDR3 DNA: TGTGCCAGCAGCTTCAGGTTGACAGGGGCCCACAATGAGCAGTTCTTC

D gene: .
clone size: .
J gene: TRBJ2-1
V gene: TRBV6-2/TRBV6-3
CDR3 protein: CASSYGLSKNNEQFF
CDR3 DNA: TGTGCCAGCAGTTACGGTTTGAGTAAGAACAATGAGCAGTTCTTC

D gene: .
clone size: many
J gene: TRBJ2-3
V gene: TRBV11-1
CDR3 protein: CASSQNKPQDAGRGTDTQYF
CDR3 DNA: TGTGCCAGCAGCCAAAACAAACCCCAGGACGCAGGGAGAGGCACAGATACGCAGTATTTT

D gene: .
clone size: .
J gene: TRBJ2-1
V gene: TRBV19
CDR3 protein: CASMGAGFYNEQFF
CDR3 DNA: TGTGCCAGTATGGGGGCGGGGTTTTACAATGAGCAGTTCTTC

D gene: .
clone size: few
J gene: TRBJ1-2
V gene: TRBV7-9
CDR3 protein: CASSLAGTFSGSYGYTF
CDR3 DNA: TGTGCCAGCAGCTTAGCGGGGACCTTCTCGGGCTCCTATGGCTACACCTTC